This TCR beta chain was captured in a study of cytomegalovirus exposure and HLA in healthy donors. Study results and limitations: As was reported, the classifier diagnosed cytomegalovirus status with high specificity and sensitivity.

The PCR made use of 60 Vbeta and 13 Jbeta primers. Here immunoSEQ multiplex PCR was the method, and the copy in TCRdb shows in-frame clones only, minus some. The sample includes 150,000 to 170,000 clones, approximately 69% seen only once; the top ten take roughly 2.2%. This clone was counted a single time. No antigen is known for it. V shed 0 bases and J shed 5 bases, with 4 bases lying between them. Germline V CDR1 and CDR2: LNHNV, YYDKDF (reference sequence). There are 13 residues in the CDR3. This sequence originates from a man aged 25-45 years in good health and CMV-seronegative. The material sequenced was PBMCs. The chain recombines TRBV15 with TRBJ2-2; no clear D gene. The CDR3 region is CATSREQTGELFF. The CDR3 DNA is TGTGCCACCAGCAGAGAACAAACCGGGGAGCTGTTTTTT. The full variable domain, completed using reference TRBV15 and TRBJ2-2, is DAMVIQNPRYQVTQFGKPVTLSCSQTLNHNVMYWYQQKSSQAPKLLFHYYDKDFNNEADTPDNFQSRRPNTSFCFLDIRSPGLGDTAMYLCATSREQTGELFFGEGSRLTVL.